One T cell receptor (beta chain) is described in this entry. Germline CDR1 is SGHAT and CDR2 is FQNNGV. With 5 bases removed from V and 7 bases from J, the gap between germline ends came to 9 bases. This CDR3 contains 12 residues. The sample is drawn from a study of immune evolution from preneoplasia to lung adenocarcinoma. Here immunoSEQ multiplex PCR was the method, and the copy in TCRdb shows in-frame clones only, minus some. Of fewer than 5,500 clones in the sample, approximately 87% were seen once. Histologic diagnosis was independently verified by two lung pathologists. The sample comprised FFPE minimally invasive lung adenocarcinoma tissue. The chain joins TRBV11-2 to TRBJ2-1; no definite D call. The clonotype originates from a person aged 55-79 years with lung adenocarcinoma. The CDR3 sequence is CASSPRSNEQFF. Written as DNA, the CDR3 is TGTGCCAGCAGCCCGCGTTCGAATGAGCAGTTCTTC.